These 11 T cell receptor beta chains were all obtained from the same sample, sequenced in a study of quantifying T cell responses using KT2 cells. In the study overall: TCR alpha and beta constant-region primers primed reverse transcription of RNA.

The cDNA 3' end received a ligated oligonucleotide with a UMI. The first PCR ran about 4 cycles with an equimolar RC1.1 and RC1.2 beta primer mix. In TCRdb, the UMI-ligation and nested PCR reads were re-called with MiXCR into one record per CDR3 protein. The table records 52,000 or so distinct CDR3 sequences, approximately 13% of them present only once. The sequencing sample was made of PBMCs spiked with cells of the T cell clone KT2. These receptors were collected from a human donor.

V usage is TRBV12-3 or TRBV12-4 and J usage is TRBJ1-1; D is unclear. The CDR3 is made up of 13 amino acids. V was shortened by 5 bases and J by 1 base, with 8 bases between the two germline ends. The DNA for the CDR3 is TGTGCCAGCAGTCGCAATACGAACACTGAAGCTTTCTTT. Amino acid sequence: CASSRNTNTEAFF.

The sample holds a few counts of this clonotype. This sequence joins TRBV7-2 and TRBJ2-5; TRBD2 aligns across 9 bases. The V gene end was trimmed by 3 bases and the J gene end by 4 bases; junction bases not matched to a gene: 3. CDR1 is SGHTA and CDR2 is FQGNSA in the germline V gene. The CDR3 is made up of 14 amino acids. The CDR3 region has the DNA TGTGCCAGCAGCTTCGGCGGGAGGGGAGAGACCCAGTACTTC. It is translated as CASSFGGRGETQYF.

This clonotype has a handful of counts. This sequence joins TRBV25-1 and TRBJ2-3; D unresolved. CDR1 MGHDK and CDR2 SYGVNS come from the germline V gene. CDR3 length: 14 amino acids. Trimming stripped 4 bases from V and 2 bases from J, with 10 bases between. CDR3 sequence: CASSGWEDTDTQYF. The DNA for the CDR3 is TGTGCCAGCAGTGGTTGGGAAGACACAGATACGCAGTATTTT.

This chain links TRBV7-8 with TRBJ2-5; D is ambiguous. Trimming pared 5 bases from V and 5 bases from J, leaving 12 bases between. This CDR3 is built from 13 residues. Germline V lookup: CDR1 SGHVS, CDR2 FQNEAQ. The CDR3 region is CASSMGKWETQYF. DNA for the CDR3: TGTGCCAGCAGCATGGGAAAATGGGAGACCCAGTACTTC.

Concerning this clonotype itself: Given a much more abundant clone one base away, this may be a read error. The conserved phenylalanine or tryptophan normally closing the CDR3 is absent here, so this likely arose from a read error. The chain employs TRBV13 and TRBJ2-7; D remains unclear. The CDR3 is 13 amino acids. Looked up from germline, CDR1 is PRHDT and CDR2 is FYEKMQ (reference sequence). V was shortened by 5 bases and J by 6 bases, with 14 bases between the two germline ends. This chain's CDR3 is CASSLLAVSEQYY. The CDR3 DNA reads TGTGCCAGCAGCCTCCTGGCCGTGTCCGAGCAGTACTAC.

This clonotype has just a few counts. The chain recombines TRBV3-1 with TRBJ2-1; a possible D gene is TRBD1 (6 bases). The CDR3 runs 16 residues. The ends were cut back, 0 bases at V and 7 bases at J, with 16 bases in the middle. Germline V gene sequence: CDR1 LGHDT, CDR2 YNNKEL (reference sequence). The CDR3 is CASSQDWQGKWNEQFF. In nucleotides, the CDR3 is TGTGCCAGCAGCCAAGATTGGCAGGGGAAGTGGAATGAGCAGTTCTTC.

This clonotype was counted many times. The chain employs TRBV4-1 and TRBJ1-5, with D possibly matching TRBD1 (5 bases). Between the trimmed V and J ends, which lost 0 bases and 0 bases, there was a span of 15 bases. Germline V gives CDR1 MGHRA, CDR2 YSYEKL. CDR3 size: 18 residues. CDR3 DNA sequence: TGCGCCAGCAGCCAAGAATACCGGTCAGGGTATAGCAATCAGCCCCAGCATTTT. Its protein product is CASSQEYRSGYSNQPQHF.

The V gene is TRBV27, the J gene TRBJ2-3; 7 positions agree with TRBD2. Germline V lookup: CDR1 MNHEY, CDR2 SMNVEV (reference sequence). This CDR3 contains 15 residues. Trimming at V came to 2 bases and at J to 2 bases, leaving 4 bases not matched to a gene. The CDR3 coding sequence is TGTGCCAGCAGTTTAGGGGGGGTGGTCACAGATACGCAGTATTTT. Translation gives CASSLGGVVTDTQYF.

Ten or more counts support this clonotype. V gene TRBV5-1 combines with J gene TRBJ2-3; 7 bases are a match to TRBD1. The V segment lost 4 bases and the J segment 9 bases; nucleotides outside the gene matches: 8. The germline V gene encodes CDR1 SGHRS and CDR2 YFSETQ. CDR3 length equals 13 residues. CDR3 bases: TGCGCCAGCAGCGTGGGTACAGGGGAAACGCAGTATTTT. This encodes CASSVGTGETQYF.

The V call is TRBV29-1, the J call TRBJ2-1; D is unresolved. Germline V gene data show CDR1 as SQVTM and CDR2 as ANQGSEA. V lost 6 bases to trimming and J lost 6 bases, with 9 bases between them. The CDR3 is 11 residues long. The CDR3 DNA reads TGCAGCGTGAGGAGTAGCAATGAGCAGTTCTTC. This encodes CSVRSSNEQFF.

This clonotype was counted between two and nine times. This chain's CDR3 is CASSLVSGASYYGYTF. CDR3 DNA: TGTGCCAGCAGCTTAGTGTCAGGGGCCTCGTACTATGGCTACACCTTC. The gene calls are TRBV7-8 and TRBJ1-2; possible D gene TRBD1, 6 bases. Germline CDR1 SGHVS, CDR2 FQNEAQ. The CDR3 totals 16 residues. V lost 1 base and J lost 3, with 15 bases in between.